A selection of T cell receptor beta chains follows, all from one sample in a study of spatial heterogeneity in lung cancer. TCRdb analysed the 5' RACE reads with MiXCR anew, one entry per CDR3 protein. The repertoire holds about 47,000 distinct CDR3 sequences, with 10% to 15% as singletons. Material: PBMCs, obtained at follow-up. The receptors were sampled from a male donor with early-stage non-small cell lung cancer. Both conserved end residues are part of each CDR3. The order of the fields is CDR3 length, V gene, J gene, CDR3 protein.

cdr3_length: 15
v_call: TRBV18
j_call: TRBJ1-2
cdr3_aa: CASSPPDRGNYGYTF

cdr3_length: 17
v_call: TRBV5-1
j_call: TRBJ1-1
cdr3_aa: CASRSSTGDIMNTEAFF

cdr3_length: 13
v_call: TRBV2
j_call: TRBJ2-1
cdr3_aa: CASSAARYNEQFF

cdr3_length: 16
v_call: TRBV5-4
j_call: TRBJ2-3
cdr3_aa: CASSSGTSGFTDTQYF

cdr3_length: 16
v_call: TRBV24-1
j_call: TRBJ1-6
cdr3_aa: CATSDLPGCPNSPLHF

cdr3_length: 16
v_call: TRBV19
j_call: TRBJ2-1
cdr3_aa: CASSIKVSGRRDEQFF

cdr3_length: 12
v_call: TRBV19
j_call: TRBJ2-2
cdr3_aa: CASSILAGELFF

cdr3_length: 12
v_call: TRBV20-1
j_call: TRBJ2-7
cdr3_aa: CSARDSPYEQYF

cdr3_length: 14
v_call: TRBV12-3/TRBV12-4
j_call: TRBJ1-5
cdr3_aa: CASSLQVGNQPQHF

cdr3_length: 13
v_call: TRBV5-1
j_call: TRBJ1-1
cdr3_aa: CASSLLGDTEAFF

cdr3_length: 16
v_call: TRBV19
j_call: TRBJ1-6
cdr3_aa: CASSPRDRVGNSPLHF

cdr3_length: 14
v_call: TRBV5-1
j_call: TRBJ2-1
cdr3_aa: CASSLGTAGAEQFF

cdr3_length: 15
v_call: TRBV12-3/TRBV12-4
j_call: TRBJ2-6
cdr3_aa: CASTLSESGANVLTF

cdr3_length: 13
v_call: TRBV7-9
j_call: TRBJ2-7
cdr3_aa: CASSLVRGYEQYF

cdr3_length: 13
v_call: TRBV29-1
j_call: TRBJ1-2
cdr3_aa: CSVEGGLPYGYTF

cdr3_length: 14
v_call: TRBV12-3/TRBV12-4
j_call: TRBJ2-3
cdr3_aa: CASSLGGGMFTQYF

cdr3_length: 14
v_call: TRBV27
j_call: TRBJ1-5
cdr3_aa: CASSYRGGGQPQHF

cdr3_length: 18
v_call: TRBV28
j_call: TRBJ1-3
cdr3_aa: CASSAPTGRRNSGNTIYF

cdr3_length: 16
v_call: TRBV18
j_call: TRBJ1-3
cdr3_aa: CASSPVDRSGGNTIYF

cdr3_length: 15
v_call: TRBV6-2/TRBV6-3
j_call: TRBJ2-1
cdr3_aa: CASRGLAGGNNEQFF

cdr3_length: 16
v_call: TRBV2
j_call: TRBJ2-5
cdr3_aa: CASSVLGTSGQESQYF

cdr3_length: 18
v_call: TRBV6-2/TRBV6-3
j_call: TRBJ2-6
cdr3_aa: CASSWDRGKVSGANVLTF

cdr3_length: 19
v_call: TRBV7-2
j_call: TRBJ2-7
cdr3_aa: CASSYSPSGGAIKPYERYF

cdr3_length: 14
v_call: TRBV4-2
j_call: TRBJ1-2
cdr3_aa: CASSHGGEVYGYTF

cdr3_length: 16
v_call: TRBV7-2
j_call: TRBJ1-4
cdr3_aa: CASSLLGGQVNEKLFF

cdr3_length: 13
v_call: TRBV6-6
j_call: TRBJ1-2
cdr3_aa: CASSFTGTYGYTF

cdr3_length: 16
v_call: TRBV12-3/TRBV12-4
j_call: TRBJ2-5
cdr3_aa: CASSLGLAGGLETQYF

cdr3_length: 16
v_call: TRBV9
j_call: TRBJ1-3
cdr3_aa: CASSVGQGASGNTIYF

cdr3_length: 19
v_call: TRBV5-4
j_call: TRBJ2-4
cdr3_aa: CASSLPGGVRRLAKNIQYF

cdr3_length: 13
v_call: TRBV7-8
j_call: TRBJ2-7
cdr3_aa: CASSTEGTYEQYF

cdr3_length: 14
v_call: TRBV2
j_call: TRBJ2-7
cdr3_aa: CASSERGVGDEQYF

cdr3_length: 15
v_call: TRBV5-4
j_call: TRBJ2-1
cdr3_aa: CASTPRAGEYNEQFF